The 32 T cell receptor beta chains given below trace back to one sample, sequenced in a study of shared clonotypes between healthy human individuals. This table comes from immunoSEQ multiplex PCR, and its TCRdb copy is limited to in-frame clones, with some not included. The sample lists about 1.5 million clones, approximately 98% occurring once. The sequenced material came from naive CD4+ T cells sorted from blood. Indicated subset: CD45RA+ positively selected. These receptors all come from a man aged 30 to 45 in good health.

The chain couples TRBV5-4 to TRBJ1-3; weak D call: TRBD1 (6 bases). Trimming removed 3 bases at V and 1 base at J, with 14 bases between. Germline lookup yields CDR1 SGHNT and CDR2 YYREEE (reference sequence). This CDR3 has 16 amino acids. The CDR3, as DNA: TGTGCCAGCAGCTCTCGACAGGACAATTCTGGAAACACCATATATTTT. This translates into CASSSRQDNSGNTIYF.

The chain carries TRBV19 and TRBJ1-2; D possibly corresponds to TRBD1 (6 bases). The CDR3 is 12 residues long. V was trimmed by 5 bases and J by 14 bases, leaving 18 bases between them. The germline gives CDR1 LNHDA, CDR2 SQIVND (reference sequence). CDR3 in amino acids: CASSDTGTPVTF. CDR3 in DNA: TGTGCCAGTAGTGATACCGGGACACCAGTTACCTTC.

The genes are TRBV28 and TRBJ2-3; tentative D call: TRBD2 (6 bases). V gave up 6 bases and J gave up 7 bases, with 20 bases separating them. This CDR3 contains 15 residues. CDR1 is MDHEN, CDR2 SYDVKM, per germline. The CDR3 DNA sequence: TGTGCCAGCAGCGGATCTGGAGGGTTTAGGCATACGCAGTATTTT. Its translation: CASSGSGGFRHTQYF.

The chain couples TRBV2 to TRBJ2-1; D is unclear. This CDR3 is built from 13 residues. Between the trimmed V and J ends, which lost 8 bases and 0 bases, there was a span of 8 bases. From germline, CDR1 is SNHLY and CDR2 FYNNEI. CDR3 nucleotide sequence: TGTGCCAGCCCATACGGCTCCTACAATGAGCAGTTCTTC. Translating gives CASPYGSYNEQFF.

CDR3 nucleotide sequence: TGTGCCAGCTCGACAGTTATCCAAGAGACCCAGTACTTC. Residues: CASSTVIQETQYF. This rearrangement joins TRBV18 to TRBJ2-5; possible D gene TRBD1, 5 bases. The CDR3 covers 13 residues. The germline V and J ends were trimmed by 6 bases and 1 base, with 9 bases remaining between them. Per germline, CDR1 KGHSH and CDR2 LQKENI.

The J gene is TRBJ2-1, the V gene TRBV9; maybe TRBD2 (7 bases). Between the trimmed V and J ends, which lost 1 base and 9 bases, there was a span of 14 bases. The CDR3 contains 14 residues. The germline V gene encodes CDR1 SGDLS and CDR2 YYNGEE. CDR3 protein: CASSVLGRGSEQFF. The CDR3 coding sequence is TGTGCCAGCAGCGTACTGGGGAGGGGGAGTGAGCAGTTCTTC.

In DNA form, the CDR3 reads TGTGCCTGGAGGGAGACAGGGTCCGGGGAGCTGTTTTTT. Encoded protein: CAWRETGSGELFF. The chain employs TRBV30 and TRBJ2-2; 7 nucleotides match TRBD1. Trimming removed 3 bases from V and 6 bases from J; junction bases left unmatched: 4. Germline V gives CDR1 GTSNPN, CDR2 SVGIG (reference sequence). This CDR3 region has 13 residues.

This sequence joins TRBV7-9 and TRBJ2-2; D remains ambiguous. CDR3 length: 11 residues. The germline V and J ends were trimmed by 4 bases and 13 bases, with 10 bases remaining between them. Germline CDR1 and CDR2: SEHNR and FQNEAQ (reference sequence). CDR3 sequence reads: CASSSTARLFF. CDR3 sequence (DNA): TGTGCCAGCAGCTCTACAGCGAGGCTGTTTTTT.

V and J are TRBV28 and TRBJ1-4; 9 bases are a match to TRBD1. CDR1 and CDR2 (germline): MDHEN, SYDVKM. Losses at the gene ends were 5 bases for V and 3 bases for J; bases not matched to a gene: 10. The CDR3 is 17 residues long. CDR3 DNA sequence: TGTGCCAGCAGTCGAACAGGGGGCGGTCACGCTAATGAAAAACTGTTTTTT. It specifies CASSRTGGGHANEKLFF.

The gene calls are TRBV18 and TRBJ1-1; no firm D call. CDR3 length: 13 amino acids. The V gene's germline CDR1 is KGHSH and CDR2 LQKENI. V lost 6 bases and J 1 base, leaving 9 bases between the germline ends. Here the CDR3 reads CASSPVENTEAFF. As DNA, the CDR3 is TGTGCCAGCTCTCCTGTGGAGAACACTGAAGCTTTCTTT. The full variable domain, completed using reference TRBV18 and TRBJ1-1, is NAGVMQNPRHLVRRRGQEARLRCSPMKGHSHVYWYRQLPEEGLKFMVYLQKENIIDESGMPKERFSAEFPKEGPSILRIQQVVRGDSAAYFCASSPVENTEAFFGQGTRLTVV.

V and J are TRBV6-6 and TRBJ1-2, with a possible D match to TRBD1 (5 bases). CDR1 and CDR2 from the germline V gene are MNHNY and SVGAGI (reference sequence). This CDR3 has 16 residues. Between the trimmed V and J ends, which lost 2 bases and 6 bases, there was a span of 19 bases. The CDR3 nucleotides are TGTGCCAGCAGTTACGGCCAGGGTACCAAATTGGATGGCTACACCTTC. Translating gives CASSYGQGTKLDGYTF.

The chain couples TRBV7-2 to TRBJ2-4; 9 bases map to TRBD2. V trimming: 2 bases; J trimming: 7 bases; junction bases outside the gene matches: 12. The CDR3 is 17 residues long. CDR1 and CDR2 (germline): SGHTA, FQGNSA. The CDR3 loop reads CASSLKGSGGPRNIQYF. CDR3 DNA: TGTGCCAGCAGCTTAAAAGGTAGCGGGGGCCCTCGGAACATTCAGTACTTC.

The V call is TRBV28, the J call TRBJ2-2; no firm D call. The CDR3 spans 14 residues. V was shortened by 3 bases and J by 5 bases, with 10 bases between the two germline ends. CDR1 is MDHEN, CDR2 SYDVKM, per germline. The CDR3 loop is CASSFRIPTGELFF. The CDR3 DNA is TGTGCCAGCAGTTTTCGGATTCCAACCGGGGAGCTGTTTTTT. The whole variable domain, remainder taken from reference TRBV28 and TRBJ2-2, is DVKVTQSSRYLVKRTGEKVFLECVQDMDHENMFWYRQDPGLGLRLIYFSYDVKMKEKGDIPEGYSVSREKKERFSLILESASTNQTSMYLCASSFRIPTGELFFGEGSRLTVL.

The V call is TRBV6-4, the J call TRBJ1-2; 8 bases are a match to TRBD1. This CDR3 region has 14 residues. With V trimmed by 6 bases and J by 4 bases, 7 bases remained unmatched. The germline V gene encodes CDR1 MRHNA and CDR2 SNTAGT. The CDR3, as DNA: TGTGCCAGCAGCGAACAGGGGGTTGGCTATGGCTACACCTTC. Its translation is CASSEQGVGYGYTF.

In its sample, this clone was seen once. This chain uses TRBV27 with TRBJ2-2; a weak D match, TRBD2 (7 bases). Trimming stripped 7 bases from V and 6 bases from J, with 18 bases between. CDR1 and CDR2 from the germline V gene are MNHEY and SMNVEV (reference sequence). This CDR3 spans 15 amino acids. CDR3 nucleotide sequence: TGTGCCAGCAAAGGGTGGGGGGGCAGGGCCGGGGAGCTGTTTTTT. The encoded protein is CASKGWGGRAGELFF.

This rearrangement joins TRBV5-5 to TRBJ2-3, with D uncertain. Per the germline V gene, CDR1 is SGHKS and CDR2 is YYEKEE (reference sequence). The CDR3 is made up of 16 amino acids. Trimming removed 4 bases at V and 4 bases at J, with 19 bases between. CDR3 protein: CASSLGPSSYSDTQYF. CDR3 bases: TGTGCCAGCAGCCTTGGTCCTAGTTCCTACTCAGATACGCAGTATTTT.

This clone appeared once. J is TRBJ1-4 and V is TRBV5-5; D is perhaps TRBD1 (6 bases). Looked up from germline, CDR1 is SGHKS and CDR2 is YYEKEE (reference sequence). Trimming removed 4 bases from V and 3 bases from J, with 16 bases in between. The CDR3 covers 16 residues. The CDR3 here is CASSGGGGLPNEKLFF. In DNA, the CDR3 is TGTGCCAGCAGCGGAGGAGGGGGGCTCCCTAATGAAAAACTGTTTTTT.

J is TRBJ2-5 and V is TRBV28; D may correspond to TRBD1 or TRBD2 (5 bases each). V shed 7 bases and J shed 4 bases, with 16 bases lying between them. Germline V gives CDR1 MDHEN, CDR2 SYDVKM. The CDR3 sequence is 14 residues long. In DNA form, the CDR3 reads TGTGCCAGCACTCTCCCAGGGAGACTAGAGACCCAGTACTTC. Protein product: CASTLPGRLETQYF.

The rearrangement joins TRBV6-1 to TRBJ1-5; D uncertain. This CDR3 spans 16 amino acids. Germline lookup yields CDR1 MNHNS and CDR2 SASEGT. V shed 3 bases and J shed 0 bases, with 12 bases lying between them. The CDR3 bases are TGTGCCAGCAGTGACAGGAGCACCTATAGCAATCAGCCCCAGCATTTT. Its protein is CASSDRSTYSNQPQHF.

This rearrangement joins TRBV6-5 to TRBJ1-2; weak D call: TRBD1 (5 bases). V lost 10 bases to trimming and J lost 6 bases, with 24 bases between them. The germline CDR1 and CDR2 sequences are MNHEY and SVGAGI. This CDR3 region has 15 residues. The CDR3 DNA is TGTGCCACCTCCACTCGGACACAGCAGTTCAATGGCTACACCTTC. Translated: CATSTRTQQFNGYTF.

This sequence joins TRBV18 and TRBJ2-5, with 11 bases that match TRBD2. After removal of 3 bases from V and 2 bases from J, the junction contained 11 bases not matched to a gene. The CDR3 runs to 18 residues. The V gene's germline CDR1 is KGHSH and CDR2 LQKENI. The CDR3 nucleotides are TGTGCCAGCTCACCTCTAGCGGGAGGTTCGGGGTGGCAAGAGACCCAGTACTTC. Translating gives CASSPLAGGSGWQETQYF.

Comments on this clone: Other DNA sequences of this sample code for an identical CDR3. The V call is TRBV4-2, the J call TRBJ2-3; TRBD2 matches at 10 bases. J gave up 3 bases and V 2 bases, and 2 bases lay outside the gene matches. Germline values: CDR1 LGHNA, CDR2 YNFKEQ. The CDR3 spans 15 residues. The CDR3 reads CASSQLAGGTDTQYF. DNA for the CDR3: TGTGCCAGCAGCCAATTAGCGGGAGGAACAGATACGCAGTATTTT.

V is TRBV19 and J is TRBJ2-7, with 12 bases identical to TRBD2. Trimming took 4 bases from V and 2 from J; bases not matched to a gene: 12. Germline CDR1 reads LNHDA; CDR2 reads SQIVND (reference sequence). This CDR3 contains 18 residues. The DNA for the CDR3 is TGTGCCAGTAGTAAATGGACTAGCGGGACTACCCGAGCCTACGAGCAGTACTTC. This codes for CASSKWTSGTTRAYEQYF.

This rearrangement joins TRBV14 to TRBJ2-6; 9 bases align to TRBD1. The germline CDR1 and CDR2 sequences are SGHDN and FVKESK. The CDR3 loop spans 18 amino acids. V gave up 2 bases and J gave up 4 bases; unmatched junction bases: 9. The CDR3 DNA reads TGTGCCAGCAGCCAACTTGGGACAGGGTTAGGGGGGGCCAACGTCCTGACTTTC. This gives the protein CASSQLGTGLGGANVLTF.

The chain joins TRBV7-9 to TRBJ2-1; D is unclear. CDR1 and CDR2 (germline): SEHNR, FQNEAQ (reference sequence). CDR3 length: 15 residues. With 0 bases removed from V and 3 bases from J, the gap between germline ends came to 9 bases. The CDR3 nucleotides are TGTGCCAGCAGCTTAGCAGGACCGAACTACAATGAGCAGTTCTTC. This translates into CASSLAGPNYNEQFF.

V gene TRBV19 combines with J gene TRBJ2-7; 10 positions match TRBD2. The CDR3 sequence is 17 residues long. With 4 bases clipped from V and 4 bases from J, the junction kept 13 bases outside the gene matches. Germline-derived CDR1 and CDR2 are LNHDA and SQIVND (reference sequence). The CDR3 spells CASSTPRKLAGVYEQYF. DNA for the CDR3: TGTGCCAGTAGTACACCAAGAAAGCTAGCGGGAGTGTACGAGCAGTACTTC.

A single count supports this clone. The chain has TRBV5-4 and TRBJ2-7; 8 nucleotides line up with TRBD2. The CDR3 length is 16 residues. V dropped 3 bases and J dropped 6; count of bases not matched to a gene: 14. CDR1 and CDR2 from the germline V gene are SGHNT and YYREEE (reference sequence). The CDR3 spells CASSSGGGSYSGEQYF. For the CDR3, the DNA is TGTGCCAGCAGCTCCGGGGGGGGCTCCTACTCCGGCGAGCAGTACTTC.

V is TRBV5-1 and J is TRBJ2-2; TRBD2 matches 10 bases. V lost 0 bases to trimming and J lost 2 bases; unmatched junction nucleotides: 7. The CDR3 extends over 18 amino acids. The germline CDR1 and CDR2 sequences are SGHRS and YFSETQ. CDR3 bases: TGCGCCAGCAGCTTGGTCCTAGCGGGAGATACCAACACCGGGGAGCTGTTTTTT. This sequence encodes CASSLVLAGDTNTGELFF.

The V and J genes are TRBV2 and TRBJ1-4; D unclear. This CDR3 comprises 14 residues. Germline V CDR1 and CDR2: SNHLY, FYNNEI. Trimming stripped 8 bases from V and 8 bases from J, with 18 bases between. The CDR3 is CASGKTGIKEKLFF. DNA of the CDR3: TGTGCCAGCGGAAAGACGGGGATTAAAGAAAAACTGTTTTTT.

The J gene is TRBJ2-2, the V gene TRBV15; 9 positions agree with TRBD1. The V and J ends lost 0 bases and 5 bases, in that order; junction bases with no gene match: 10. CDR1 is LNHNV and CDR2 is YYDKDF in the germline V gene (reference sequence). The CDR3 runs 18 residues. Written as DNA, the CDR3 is TGTGCCACCAGCAGAGATCCCCTGGACAGGGGAGGAACCGGGGAGCTGTTTTTT. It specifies CATSRDPLDRGGTGELFF.

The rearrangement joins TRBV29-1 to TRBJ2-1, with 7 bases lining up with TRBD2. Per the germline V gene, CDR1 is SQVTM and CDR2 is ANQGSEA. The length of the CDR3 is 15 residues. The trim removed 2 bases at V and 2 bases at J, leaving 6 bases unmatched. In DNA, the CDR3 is TGCAGCGTTGAACCTGCGGGAGCCACCTACAATGAGCAGTTCTTC. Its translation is CSVEPAGATYNEQFF.

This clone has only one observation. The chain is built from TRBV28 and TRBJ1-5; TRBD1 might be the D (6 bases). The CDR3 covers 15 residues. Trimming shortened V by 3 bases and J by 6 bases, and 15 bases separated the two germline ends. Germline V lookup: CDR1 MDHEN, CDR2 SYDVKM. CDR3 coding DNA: TGTGCCAGCAGTTTTATACAGGGAGGCCGTCAGCCCCAGCATTTT. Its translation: CASSFIQGGRQPQHF. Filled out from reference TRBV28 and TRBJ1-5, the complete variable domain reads DVKVTQSSRYLVKRTGEKVFLECVQDMDHENMFWYRQDPGLGLRLIYFSYDVKMKEKGDIPEGYSVSREKKERFSLILESASTNQTSMYLCASSFIQGGRQPQHFGDGTRLSIL.